This entry lists 21 T cell receptor beta chains sequenced from one sample in a study of tumor-infiltrating lymphocytes in localized non-small cell lung cancer. Sequenced by immunoSEQ multiplex PCR; TCRdb stores in-frame clones only, minus some. Of several thousand clones in the sample, about 79% were seen once. What was sequenced was uninvolved lung tissue not adjacent to the tumor. These receptors came from a human donor with non-small cell lung cancer.

The chain is built from TRBV5-4 and TRBJ2-1, with 12 bases identical to TRBD2. CDR3 length: 17 amino acids. Germline values: CDR1 SGHNT, CDR2 YYREEE (reference sequence). J gave up 4 bases and V 4 bases, and 9 bases lay outside the gene matches. This chain's CDR3 is CASSLTSGGTPYNEQFF. For the CDR3, the DNA is TGTGCCAGCAGCCTAACTAGCGGGGGGACGCCTTACAATGAGCAGTTCTTC.

The rearrangement uses TRBV7-8 and TRBJ1-5; TRBD1 matches 9 bases. This CDR3 has 16 amino acids. The trim removed 0 bases at V and 1 base at J, leaving 1 base unmatched. CDR1 and CDR2 from the germline V gene are SGHVS and FQNEAQ. The CDR3 loop is CASSLAGTGSNQPQHF. CDR3 nucleotides: TGTGCCAGCAGCTTAGCGGGGACAGGGAGCAATCAGCCCCAGCATTTT.

The chain recombines TRBV6-5 with TRBJ2-5; 8 bases fit TRBD1. The J call may be in error: the DNA end matches TRBJ2-7 better. Germline-derived CDR1 and CDR2 are MNHEY and SVGAGI. The CDR3 spans 15 residues. Here the CDR3 DNA reads TGTGCCAGCAGTTTCTCCGGACAGGGCGGCCACGAGCAGTACTTC. The encoded protein is CASSFSGQGGHEQYF.

The genes are TRBV7-2 and TRBJ2-1, with TRBD2 matching over 8 bases. The CDR3 runs 15 residues. Unmatched junction bases numbered 2, after V lost 4 bases and J lost 0 bases. Germline CDR1 is SGHTA and CDR2 is FQGNSA. CDR3 coding DNA: TGTGCCAGCAGCTCTCGGGGGGGCTCCTACAATGAGCAGTTCTTC. Translation: CASSSRGGSYNEQFF.

V and J are TRBV7-3 and TRBJ1-3; TRBD1 aligns across 9 bases. The CDR3 totals 15 residues. J gave up 8 bases and V 4 bases, and 9 bases lay outside the gene matches. Germline CDR1 SGHTA, CDR2 FQGTGA. The CDR3 region is CASSSQQGAGDTIYF. CDR3 nucleotide sequence: TGTGCCAGCAGCTCCCAACAGGGGGCTGGGGACACCATATATTTT.

Concerning this clone: Other nucleotide sequences from this sample produce the same CDR3. This chain joins TRBV7-2 and TRBJ1-5; D remains unclear. CDR1 and CDR2 (germline): SGHTA, FQGNSA. There are 13 residues in the CDR3. The V and J ends lost 9 bases and 7 bases respectively, with 16 bases between them. The CDR3 DNA reads as TGTGCCAGTACCCTCACCCCAGGCCAGCCCCAGCATTTT. It codes for CASTLTPGQPQHF.

The chain couples TRBV2 to TRBJ2-4; TRBD1 matches at 8 bases. Germline V gene data show CDR1 as SNHLY and CDR2 as FYNNEI. The CDR3 sequence is 17 residues long. With V trimmed by 1 base and J by 3 bases, 8 bases remained unmatched. The CDR3 region is CASSEVTGGDGKNIQYF. CDR3 nucleotides: TGTGCCAGCAGTGAAGTCACAGGGGGTGATGGCAAAAACATTCAGTACTTC.

The rearrangement uses TRBV4-2 and TRBJ1-3; D is possibly TRBD1 (5 bases). Per the germline V gene, CDR1 is LGHNA and CDR2 is YNFKEQ. V lost 0 bases to trimming and J lost 5 bases, with 20 bases between them. The CDR3 extends over 18 amino acids. The CDR3 DNA sequence: TGTGCCAGCAGCCAAGAGCAGATGGGGCGGTACAGGCGAAACACCATATATTTT. Residues: CASSQEQMGRYRRNTIYF.

This clone has more than one count but fewer than ten. The chain has TRBV2 and TRBJ1-5; 8 nucleotides match TRBD1. J gave up 4 bases and V 8 bases, and 4 bases lay outside the gene matches. Germline-derived CDR1 and CDR2 are SNHLY and FYNNEI. The length of the CDR3 is 13 residues. DNA of the CDR3: TGTGCCAGCCAGGACAGGGAAAATCAGCCCCAGCATTTT. Its translation: CASQDRENQPQHF.

V and J are TRBV19 and TRBJ2-1, with D possibly matching TRBD1 (5 bases). This CDR3 comprises 14 residues. Trimming stripped 3 bases from V and 3 bases from J, with 9 bases between. The germline V gene has CDR1 LNHDA and CDR2 SQIVND (reference sequence). As DNA, the CDR3 is TGTGCCAGTAGTATTACCAGGGTCTACAATGAGCAGTTCTTC. It yields the protein CASSITRVYNEQFF.

This rearrangement joins TRBV29-1 to TRBJ2-7; D may correspond to TRBD1 or TRBD2 (6 bases each). The CDR3 length is 14 residues. Between the trimmed V and J ends, which lost 7 bases and 1 base, there was a span of 17 bases. Per germline, CDR1 SQVTM and CDR2 ANQGSEA. This CDR3 reads CSAKDSGPSYEQYF. CDR3 DNA sequence: TGCAGCGCTAAGGACAGCGGGCCATCCTACGAGCAGTACTTC.

The chain employs TRBV7-2 and TRBJ2-7; maybe TRBD1 (5 bases). Germline lookup yields CDR1 SGHTA and CDR2 FQGNSA. The V end was cut by 1 base, the J end by 5 bases, with 15 bases between. The CDR3 spans 15 residues. The CDR3 loop is CASSLDSGLMDEQYF. CDR3 nucleotides: TGTGCCAGCAGCTTAGATTCAGGGTTGATGGACGAGCAGTACTTC.

The rearrangement uses TRBV5-4 and TRBJ1-1; 7 bases agree with TRBD1. The junction had 14 bases not matched to a gene; V was cut back by 2 bases and J by 4 bases. Germline lookup yields CDR1 SGHNT and CDR2 YYREEE (reference sequence). The CDR3 is made up of 17 amino acids. CDR3 nucleotides: TGTGCCAGCAGCTTCGACAGGGTTGGAGTGGGGTTCACTGAAGCTTTCTTT. Protein: CASSFDRVGVGFTEAFF.

This chain connects TRBV4-1 to TRBJ1-2, with D hard to call. Trimming stripped 7 bases from V and 0 bases from J, with 15 bases between. The CDR3 is made up of 15 amino acids. Germline lookup yields CDR1 MGHRA and CDR2 YSYEKL. CDR3 sequence reads: CASTPSTSANYGYTF. The DNA of the CDR3 is TGCGCCAGCACGCCAAGTACATCCGCTAACTATGGCTACACCTTC.

Only a few counts were recorded for this clone. The V call is TRBV18, the J call TRBJ1-2, with 8 bases matching TRBD1. Germline V gene data show CDR1 as KGHSH and CDR2 as LQKENI. The CDR3 consists of 14 residues. The J segment lost 8 bases and the V segment lost 1 base, leaving 6 bases of the junction unmatched. The CDR3: CASSPRLTGDGYTF. The CDR3 region has the DNA TGTGCCAGCTCACCACGGTTGACAGGGGACGGCTACACCTTC.

The rearrangement links TRBV30 to TRBJ1-5, with D possibly matching TRBD1 (5 bases). CDR1 is GTSNPN and CDR2 is SVGIG in the germline V gene (reference sequence). CDR3 length: 14 residues. The V end was cut by 0 bases, the J end by 4 bases, with 10 bases between. The CDR3 sequence is CAWSVGTGNQPQHF. The CDR3 region has the DNA TGTGCCTGGAGTGTCGGGACCGGGAATCAGCCCCAGCATTTT.

This clone has only a few counts. V gene TRBV2 combines with J gene TRBJ2-7; the match to TRBD1 covers 9 bases. Per germline, CDR1 SNHLY and CDR2 FYNNEI. The CDR3 extends over 13 amino acids. Trimming removed 7 bases from V and 8 bases from J; junction bases left unmatched: 9. The CDR3 loop is CASNRDREGKQYF. The DNA of the CDR3 is TGTGCCAGCAACCGGGACAGGGAAGGCAAGCAGTACTTC.

This sequence joins TRBV27 and TRBJ1-6, with unresolved D. V lost 4 bases to trimming and J lost 5 bases, with 15 bases between them. The germline gives CDR1 MNHEY, CDR2 SMNVEV (reference sequence). This CDR3 contains 16 residues. CDR3 nucleotide sequence: TGTGCCAGCAGTTACGTATTGAAACGTAATAATTCACCCCTCCACTTT. The encoded protein is CASSYVLKRNNSPLHF.

The rearrangement links TRBV5-1 to TRBJ1-3; D is uncertain. The V end lost 0 bases, the J end lost 4 bases, and 14 bases lay between the germline ends. In germline, CDR1 is SGHRS, CDR2 YFSETQ. The CDR3 totals 16 residues. CDR3 loop: CASSLEGLREGNTIYF. The CDR3 DNA sequence: TGCGCCAGCAGCTTGGAGGGCTTACGGGAAGGAAACACCATATATTTT.

The J gene is TRBJ2-5, the V gene TRBV30; a possible D gene is TRBD1 (5 bases). The CDR3 loop spans 13 amino acids. Looked up from germline, CDR1 is GTSNPN and CDR2 is SVGIG (reference sequence). V lost 4 bases, J lost 4 bases, and 13 bases lay in between. The CDR3 bases are TGTGCCTGGACTAGACTGGGGCCAGAGACCCAGTACTTC. Translated: CAWTRLGPETQYF.

The genes are TRBV2 and TRBJ1-5; D is ambiguous. This CDR3 comprises 13 residues. V shed 6 bases and J shed 3 bases, with 9 bases lying between them. Germline V gene data show CDR1 as SNHLY and CDR2 as FYNNEI. Here the CDR3 reads CASRVQHNQPQHF. CDR3 coding DNA: TGTGCCAGCAGGGTACAGCACAATCAGCCCCAGCATTTT.